Listed below are T cell receptor beta chains from one sample, sequenced in a study of sequential checkpoint blockade in melanoma. Sequencing used immunoSEQ multiplex PCR; TCRdb keeps in-frame clones, though not all of them. The data contain under 3,500 clones, approximately 17% of them singletons. This specimen was tumor tissue (inferred from file names), taken from a patient given nivolumab and ipilimumab in sequence. The source is a human donor with melanoma. Each CDR3 is given with its conserved first and last residue. Fields, in order: D gene, clone size, V gene, J gene, CDR3 DNA, CDR3 protein. D genes are given only for firm matches. Size is omitted from some rows. Given values are once, few, many or a class for expanded clones.

d_gene: TRBD2; abundance: few; v_gene: TRBV6-8; j_gene: TRBJ2-3; CDR3nt: TGTGCCAGCAGTTACACTAGCGGGGGGGCAGATACGCAGTATTTT; CDR3aa: CASSYTSGGADTQYF
d_gene: NA; abundance: few; v_gene: TRBV11-3; j_gene: TRBJ2-2; CDR3nt: TGTGCCAGCAGCCTGGAAACTAACCAGGGCACCGGGGAGCTGTTTTTT; CDR3aa: CASSLETNQGTGELFF
d_gene: NA; abundance: few; v_gene: TRBV4-1; j_gene: TRBJ2-1; CDR3nt: TGCGCCAGCAGCCAAGATGAGGGGGGATACAATGAGCAGTTCTTC; CDR3aa: CASSQDEGGYNEQFF
d_gene: NA; abundance: NA; v_gene: TRBV25-1; j_gene: TRBJ1-2; CDR3nt: TGTGCCAGCAGCATGGGCTTTAACTATGGCTACACCTTC; CDR3aa: CASSMGFNYGYTF
d_gene: TRBD1; abundance: few; v_gene: TRBV6-8; j_gene: TRBJ2-3; CDR3nt: TGTGCCAGCAGTCAATGGACAGGGACGGGAACAGATACGCAGTATTTT; CDR3aa: CASSQWTGTGTDTQYF
d_gene: NA; abundance: NA; v_gene: TRBV30; j_gene: TRBJ2-5; CDR3nt: TGTGCCTGGAGGGGGCCGGGGCCCCCGGAGGAGACCCAGTACTTC; CDR3aa: CAWRGPGPPEETQYF
d_gene: NA; abundance: many; v_gene: TRBV11-3; j_gene: TRBJ2-7; CDR3nt: TGTGCCAGCAGCGAAAAGGTCCTCGCACCCTACGAGCAGTACTTC; CDR3aa: CASSEKVLAPYEQYF
d_gene: TRBD1; abundance: NA; v_gene: TRBV5-1; j_gene: TRBJ2-1; CDR3nt: TGCGCCAGCAGCTTGGGCAGATGGACAGGGGGGAATGAGCAGTTCTTC; CDR3aa: CASSLGRWTGGNEQFF
d_gene: NA; abundance: few; v_gene: TRBV4-1; j_gene: TRBJ2-3; CDR3nt: TGCGCCAGCAGCCGAGAGGGCAGGGATAGCACAGATACGCAGTATTTT; CDR3aa: CASSREGRDSTDTQYF
d_gene: TRBD1; abundance: medium-sized; v_gene: TRBV11-3; j_gene: TRBJ2-7; CDR3nt: TGTGCCAGCAGCCCGAGGACAGGGGTGTACGAGCAGTACTTC; CDR3aa: CASSPRTGVYEQYF
d_gene: NA; abundance: few; v_gene: TRBV29-1; j_gene: TRBJ1-1; CDR3nt: TGCAGCGTTGTCCGGCAGCTTAACACTGAAGCTTTCTTT; CDR3aa: CSVVRQLNTEAFF
d_gene: TRBD1; abundance: NA; v_gene: TRBV29-1; j_gene: TRBJ2-7; CDR3nt: TGCAGCGTTTGGAACGTCGGGACAGACTACGAGCAGTACTTC; CDR3aa: CSVWNVGTDYEQYF
d_gene: TRBD1; abundance: NA; v_gene: TRBV28; j_gene: TRBJ1-1; CDR3nt: TGTGCCAGCAGTCGGGACAGGGTGTCTGAAGCTTTCTTT; CDR3aa: CASSRDRVSEAFF
d_gene: NA; abundance: medium-sized; v_gene: TRBV9; j_gene: TRBJ1-1; CDR3nt: TGTGCCAGCAGCGTAGGTTGGGAGGAGGGTGAAGTGGCTTTCTTT; CDR3aa: CASSVGWEEGEVAFF
d_gene: NA; abundance: NA; v_gene: TRBV14; j_gene: TRBJ2-5; CDR3nt: TGTGCCAGCAGCCAAGATAGAGGGGAGACCCAGTACTTC; CDR3aa: CASSQDRGETQYF
d_gene: NA; abundance: NA; v_gene: TRBV5-1; j_gene: TRBJ2-2; CDR3nt: TGCGCCAGCAGCCCGGACACCTACACCGGGGAGCTGTTTTTT; CDR3aa: CASSPDTYTGELFF
d_gene: TRBD1; abundance: NA; v_gene: TRBV19; j_gene: TRBJ2-7; CDR3nt: TGTGCCAGTAAATCTGGACAGGGGGCACCCTACGAGCAGTACTTC; CDR3aa: CASKSGQGAPYEQYF
d_gene: TRBD2; abundance: few; v_gene: TRBV6-8; j_gene: TRBJ2-7; CDR3nt: TGTGCCAGCAGTTACTCGGGACTAGCGGGGGGGCGACTCGCGGAGCAGTACTTC; CDR3aa: CASSYSGLAGGRLAEQYF
d_gene: NA; abundance: NA; v_gene: TRBV29-1; j_gene: TRBJ2-3; CDR3nt: TGCAGCGTGGACGGGGGAGCTGGCACAGATACGCAGTATTTT; CDR3aa: CSVDGGAGTDTQYF
d_gene: NA; abundance: many; v_gene: TRBV11-3; j_gene: TRBJ2-5; CDR3nt: TGTGCCAGCAGCCTCCTCGGGGGACAAGAGACCCAGTACTTC; CDR3aa: CASSLLGGQETQYF
d_gene: NA; abundance: medium-sized; v_gene: TRBV6-8; j_gene: TRBJ1-5; CDR3nt: TGTGCCAGCAGTTACGCGTGGTCCGATCAGCCCCAGCATTTT; CDR3aa: CASSYAWSDQPQHF
d_gene: NA; abundance: medium-sized; v_gene: TRBV23-1; j_gene: TRBJ1-6; CDR3nt: TGCGCCAGCAGCCAAGAATTGCAGGGGAATTCACCCCTCCACTTT; CDR3aa: CASSQELQGNSPLHF
d_gene: TRBD2; abundance: once; v_gene: TRBV5-1; j_gene: TRBJ2-3; CDR3nt: TGCGCCAGCACCCCTTCCGGGAGGAGAAACACAGATACGCAGTATTTT; CDR3aa: CASTPSGRRNTDTQYF
d_gene: NA; abundance: many; v_gene: TRBV11-3; j_gene: TRBJ2-3; CDR3nt: TGTGCCAGCAGCTTGGTTGAGGGTAGCACAGATACGCAGTATTTT; CDR3aa: CASSLVEGSTDTQYF
d_gene: TRBD2; abundance: medium-sized; v_gene: TRBV12-5; j_gene: TRBJ2-1; CDR3nt: TGTGCCAGCGGGGAAAGGCCCTACAATGAGCAGTTCTTC; CDR3aa: CASGERPYNEQFF
d_gene: NA; abundance: few; v_gene: TRBV11-3; j_gene: TRBJ2-1; CDR3nt: TGTGCCAGCAGCTGGGTCGGGGGGCGGACAATCCATCTCAATGAGCAGTTCTTC; CDR3aa: CASSWVGGRTIHLNEQFF
d_gene: NA; abundance: few; v_gene: TRBV29-1; j_gene: TRBJ2-1; CDR3nt: TGCAGCGTTCTATTGGGGGCAGGGGTAGGGAATGAGCAGTTCTTC; CDR3aa: CSVLLGAGVGNEQFF
d_gene: NA; abundance: few; v_gene: TRBV6-8; j_gene: TRBJ2-5; CDR3nt: TGTGCCAGCGGCCGGGCGGAGGAGACCCAGTACTTC; CDR3aa: CASGRAEETQYF
d_gene: TRBD1; abundance: many; v_gene: TRBV11-3; j_gene: TRBJ1-6; CDR3nt: TGTGCCAGCAGCTTAATTTCGGGGGGGAGGACAGGGATCGTCTCACCCCTCCACTTT; CDR3aa: CASSLISGGRTGIVSPLHF
d_gene: NA; abundance: few; v_gene: TRBV15; j_gene: TRBJ1-1; CDR3nt: TGTGCCACCAGCTCTGTGCGGGCGGACACTGAAGCTTTCTTT; CDR3aa: CATSSVRADTEAFF
d_gene: NA; abundance: NA; v_gene: TRBV19; j_gene: TRBJ1-4; CDR3nt: TGTGCCAGTAGTCCACTGACGGGTGAAAAACTGTTTTTT; CDR3aa: CASSPLTGEKLFF
d_gene: NA; abundance: NA; v_gene: TRBV28; j_gene: TRBJ1-3; CDR3nt: TGTGCCAGTCACACGTATCCTGGAAACACCATATATTTT; CDR3aa: CASHTYPGNTIYF
d_gene: TRBD1; abundance: NA; v_gene: TRBV12-5; j_gene: TRBJ1-1; CDR3nt: TGTGCCAGCACCCTAATACAGGGGGAAGCTTTCTTT; CDR3aa: CASTLIQGEAFF
d_gene: NA; abundance: NA; v_gene: TRBV5-1; j_gene: TRBJ2-6; CDR3nt: TGCGCCAGCAGCGGTCATAGCTCTGGGGCCAACGTCCTGACTTTC; CDR3aa: CASSGHSSGANVLTF
d_gene: TRBD1; abundance: NA; v_gene: TRBV10-2; j_gene: TRBJ2-7; CDR3nt: TGCGCCAGCAGGGGACAGGGCTACGAGCAGTACTTC; CDR3aa: CASRGQGYEQYF
d_gene: NA; abundance: NA; v_gene: TRBV9; j_gene: TRBJ1-3; CDR3nt: TGTGCCAGCAGCCCAAGGGGGACTGGAAACACCATATATTTT; CDR3aa: CASSPRGTGNTIYF
d_gene: NA; abundance: few; v_gene: TRBV6-8; j_gene: TRBJ1-5; CDR3nt: TGTGCCAGCACTAACACCGTACAGGCTCCCCAGCATTTT; CDR3aa: CASTNTVQAPQHF
d_gene: NA; abundance: NA; v_gene: TRBV11-3; j_gene: TRBJ2-3; CDR3nt: TGTGCCAGCAGAAGAGAGGGACTTAACACAGATACGCAGTATTTT; CDR3aa: CASRREGLNTDTQYF
d_gene: NA; abundance: medium-sized; v_gene: TRBV18; j_gene: TRBJ2-2; CDR3nt: TGTGCCAGCTCACCGGATTTGGGTTACACCGGGGAGCTGTTTTTT; CDR3aa: CASSPDLGYTGELFF
d_gene: NA; abundance: NA; v_gene: TRBV30; j_gene: TRBJ2-7; CDR3nt: TGTGCCTGGAGTGGGGATCGAGGCTCCTACGAGCAGTACTTC; CDR3aa: CAWSGDRGSYEQYF
d_gene: NA; abundance: NA; v_gene: TRBV5-1; j_gene: TRBJ2-7; CDR3nt: TGCGCCAGCAGCGGAGGGATTTCCGTCTACGAGCAGTACTTC; CDR3aa: CASSGGISVYEQYF
d_gene: TRBD2; abundance: NA; v_gene: TRBV10-3; j_gene: TRBJ2-1; CDR3nt: TGTGCCATCAGTGAGTCCACTAGCGGGGGCGTACCCTCCTACAATGAGCAGTTCTTC; CDR3aa: CAISESTSGGVPSYNEQFF
d_gene: TRBD1; abundance: NA; v_gene: TRBV9; j_gene: TRBJ1-3; CDR3nt: TGTGCCAGCAGCAAAGACAGGGACAGAAACACCATATATTTT; CDR3aa: CASSKDRDRNTIYF
d_gene: TRBD1; abundance: many; v_gene: TRBV11-3; j_gene: TRBJ1-2; CDR3nt: TGTGCCAGCAGCGGAACTACAGGGGTCTATGGCTACACCTTC; CDR3aa: CASSGTTGVYGYTF
d_gene: NA; abundance: few; v_gene: TRBV11-3; j_gene: TRBJ2-3; CDR3nt: TGTGCCAGCAGCTTAGTTGGCCCTTCCCGGGATACGCAGTATTTT; CDR3aa: CASSLVGPSRDTQYF
d_gene: TRBD1; abundance: many; v_gene: TRBV11-3; j_gene: TRBJ2-7; CDR3nt: TGTGCCAGCAGCCACCGGGACAGGTCGTTTGTTCCCTATTACGAGCAGTACTTC; CDR3aa: CASSHRDRSFVPYYEQYF
d_gene: NA; abundance: NA; v_gene: TRBV30; j_gene: TRBJ1-1; CDR3nt: TGTGCCTGGATGTTGACACCAAACACTGAAGCTTTCTTT; CDR3aa: CAWMLTPNTEAFF
d_gene: NA; abundance: NA; v_gene: TRBV30; j_gene: TRBJ1-1; CDR3nt: TGTGCCTGGAGTGCCGGGGTGCAGAACACTGAAGCTTTCTTT; CDR3aa: CAWSAGVQNTEAFF